This TCR beta chain was recovered during a study of T cells after posttransplantation cyclophosphamide. A remark on this clone: Its target is not known.

Repertoires were generated with immunoSEQ multiplex PCR, while TCRdb's copy carries only in-frame clones and drops some. In the table there are fewer than 20,000 clones, roughly nine tenths of which are singletons. V shed 0 bases and J shed 11 bases, with 17 bases lying between them. The CDR3 spans 16 residues. Germline V CDR1 and CDR2: MGHRA, YSYEKL. Treatment was busulfan-fludarabine conditioning, a marrow graft, and cyclophosphamide on days +3 and +4. Study-level results: Later blood repertoires were often dominated by clones from the donor CD8+ memory compartment. TRB overlap between skin or GI tissue T cells and blood was limited. Recipient CMV seropositivity and CMV reactivation strongly tracked TRB clonality.

The source was CD4+ T cells sorted from blood, collected after allogeneic stem cell transplant with posttransplant cyclophosphamide. V usage is TRBV4-1 and J usage is TRBJ1-6; tentatively, D is TRBD1 (5 bases). This clonotype was obtained from a male patient between 60 and 69 years old who received an allogeneic stem cell transplant from a related donor and was CMV-positive. Some T cells may be supplied by the graft donor. As DNA, the CDR3 is TGCGCCAGCAGCCAAGATATGGGGCGCCCTAGGCCACCCCTCCACTTT. Protein product: CASSQDMGRPRPPLHF.